This entry describes one TCR beta chain. Its recognized antigen is unknown. Base qualities are not at hand, and no much larger clone is one base apart. TCRbeta CDR3 regions were amplified from genomic DNA using the immunoSEQ Assay, a bias-controlled multiplex PCR. As for the original processing: Within the assay, amplification of reference gene primers was used to estimate how many nucleated cells each sample contained. Sequence reads were collapsed and filtered to measure the absolute abundance of every unique TCRbeta CDR3 rearrangement. For each sample, productive Simpson clonality was calculated by taking the square root of Simpson's diversity index across productive rearrangements. As stored in TCRdb, this immuneACCESS dataset retains in-frame rearrangements with V and J assigned. A fraction of the clones does not appear; measured against another copy, unresolved V genes explain less than half of the discrepancy, and the remainder lacks a known reason. The DNA gave D and trimming, while V, J and clone size come from that table. This sample holds 20,000 or so clones; about 90% were observed only once. The ten top clones hold roughly 4.2% of the sample.

This sample is drawn from a study of blood T cell repertoires in COVID-19 (dated by TCRdb to 2018 to 2020). About the study as a whole: Samples from collaborators originated in the United States, Italy and Spain and spanned both the acute and convalescent phases of COVID-19. The prospective study material was composed of cDNA or gDNA derived from T cells, B-cell-depleted T cells, or PBMCs. The dataset comprised deeply sampled blood TCRbeta repertoires from subjects exposed to, actively infected with, or recovered from COVID-19. The repertoires were released in a freely available public database intended as a resource for research on the immune response to SARS-CoV-2. The samples were drawn from the first 160 participants of the ongoing ImmuneRACE study and from 1,200 or so subjects provided by 6 global collaborators. Sample metadata almost always included a de-identified subject ID, COVID-19 status, age in years and sex. Where available, HLA class I and class II types were obtained from metadata supplied by the sample provider rather than from assay-based typing. General findings and caveats noted by the study authors: How much clinical and demographic metadata was included differed by source and by participant, and the metadata was provided uncurated.

V is cut back by 3 bases and J by 0 bases, with 3 bases in the junction unmatched. Reading from cysteine to phenylalanine, the CDR3 counts 14 amino acids. Solely the CDR3 DNA is kept, with 42 bases framed from the first base. Looking up the germline V gene (reference sequence) yields CDR1 DFQATT and CDR2 SNEGSKA. Each collaborating institution followed its own protocols to collect whole blood in K2EDTA tubes. For TCRbeta analysis, collaborators shipped samples as frozen whole blood, isolated PBMCs, or DNA extracted from either of those sample types. The chain couples TRBV20-1 to TRBJ2-3; the junction holds 7 bases that match TRBD2. The sample comprised peripheral blood. The receptor was derived from a human donor in a cohort sampled during active COVID-19. CDR3 region: CSASVSGSTDTQYF. The bases read TGCAGTGCTAGTGTTAGCGGGAGCACAGATACGCAGTATTTT.